Sequencing of this T cell receptor (beta chain) was carried out in a study of OX40 agonist ivuxolimab in advanced cancers. The length of the CDR3 is 18 residues. Germline CDR1 and CDR2: MDHEN and SYDVKM. Trimming stripped 5 bases from V and 2 bases from J, with 23 bases between. TCRdb's copy holds only in-frame clones and misses some; the assay was immunoSEQ multiplex PCR. The sample records just under 65,000 clones, 86% being singletons. Autoimmune disease history or systemic immunosuppression led to patients being barred. The genes are TRBV28 and TRBJ2-3; D is unresolved. The input for sequencing was CD4+ or CD8+ T cells sorted from blood, taken in a trial of the OX40 agonist ivuxolimab. This TCR was sampled from an adult with an advanced solid tumor such as melanoma, head and neck, liver or kidney cancer. In DNA form, the CDR3 reads TGTGCCAGCAGTCCCCATTTGGGAAGGGCCGTAACCACAGATACGCAGTATTTT. Its protein product is CASSPHLGRAVTTDTQYF.